These 24 T cell receptor beta chains were all obtained from the same sample, sequenced in a study of B cell selection in AIRE deficiency. The sorted conventional CD4 T cells were gated as CD4+CD127+. The data were produced by immunoSEQ multiplex PCR, yet TCRdb's version contains in-frame clones alone and is incomplete. Here the sample spans roughly 25,000 clones, roughly 95% being singletons. Sequenced: CD4+CD127+ conventional T cells sorted from PBMCs. These TCRs come from a human donor in good health.

CDR3 DNA sequence: TGTGCCAGCAGCCCCGAAGGCGGTGAAAAACTGTTTTTT. This codes for CASSPEGGEKLFF. This rearrangement joins TRBV9 to TRBJ1-4; D is ambiguous. Germline V gives CDR1 SGDLS, CDR2 YYNGEE. The V end lost 4 bases, the J end lost 7 bases, and 11 bases lay between the germline ends. The CDR3 has 13 amino acids.

The chain couples TRBV7-7 to TRBJ2-6; D uncertain. The CDR3 contains 13 residues. With 8 bases removed from V and 0 bases from J, the gap between germline ends came to 5 bases. In germline, CDR1 is SSHAT, CDR2 FNYEAQ (reference sequence). For the CDR3, the DNA is TGTGCCAGCGGAGACTCTGGGGCCAACGTCCTGACTTTC. The encoded protein is CASGDSGANVLTF.

The CDR3 sequence is CASSQGTGANVLTF. DNA for the CDR3: TGTGCCAGTTCACAGGGGACTGGGGCCAACGTCCTGACTTTC. V usage is TRBV2 and J usage is TRBJ2-6, with 7 positions matching TRBD1. The CDR3 has 14 amino acids. The V gene's germline CDR1 is SNHLY and CDR2 FYNNEI. The V and J ends lost 9 bases and 2 bases, in that order; junction bases with no gene match: 4. The full variable domain, its missing parts supplied by reference TRBV2 and TRBJ2-6, is EPEVTQTPSHQVTQMGQEVILRCVPISNHLYFYWYRQILGQKVEFLVSFYNNEISEKSEIFDDQFSVERPDGSNFTLKIRSTKLEDSAMYFCASSQGTGANVLTFGAGSRLTVL.

This clone showed up just once. The chain has TRBV5-1 and TRBJ2-4, with a tentative D call TRBD2 (6 bases). Trimming cost V 7 bases and J 6 bases, with 17 bases left between them. Germline V lookup: CDR1 SGHRS, CDR2 YFSETQ. The CDR3 spans 14 residues. CDR3 nucleotides: TGCGCCAGCCTGAACGCACCCGGGGGAAACATTCAGTACTTC. Residues: CASLNAPGGNIQYF.

V gene TRBV7-9 combines with J gene TRBJ1-2; a possible D gene is TRBD1 (6 bases). The V end lost 2 bases, the J end lost 1 base, and 8 bases lay between the germline ends. Germline V lookup: CDR1 SEHNR, CDR2 FQNEAQ (reference sequence). The CDR3 length is 14 residues. The CDR3 region has the DNA TGTGCCAGCAGCTTAACAGGGAGTAACTATGGCTACACCTTC. Protein product: CASSLTGSNYGYTF. The variable domain in full, with the rest retrieved from reference TRBV7-9 and TRBJ1-2, is DTGVSQNPRHKITKRGQNVTFRCDPISEHNRLYWYRQTLGQGPEFLTYFQNEAQLEKSRLLSDRFSAERPKGSFSTLEIQRTEQGDSAMYLCASSLTGSNYGYTFGSGTRLTVV.

The chain has TRBV20-1 and TRBJ2-7; unclear D gene. CDR3 length equals 11 residues. Looked up from germline, CDR1 is DFQATT and CDR2 is SNEGSKA (reference sequence). The CDR3 loop reads CSGRETYEQYF. Written as DNA, the CDR3 is TGCAGCGGTCGAGAGACCTACGAGCAGTACTTC.

This chain links TRBV7-3 with TRBJ2-5; 9 bases are a match to TRBD2. Germline CDR1 is SGHTA and CDR2 is FQGTGA. V lost 2 bases, J lost 0 bases, and 1 base stayed unmatched. The CDR3 spans 15 residues. DNA of the CDR3: TGTGCCAGCAGCTTAGCGGGAGGGGACCAAGAGACCCAGTACTTC. Residues: CASSLAGGDQETQYF. The whole variable domain, remainder taken from reference TRBV7-3 and TRBJ2-5, is GAGVSQTPSNKVTEKGKYVELRCDPISGHTALYWYRQSLGQGPEFLIYFQGTGAADDSGLPNDRFFAVRPEGSVSTLKIQRTERGDSAVYLCASSLAGGDQETQYFGPGTRLLVL.

J is TRBJ2-7 and V is TRBV7-9, with D possibly matching TRBD1 (5 bases). The V gene's germline CDR1 is SEHNR and CDR2 FQNEAQ (reference sequence). V was shortened by 1 base and J by 5 bases, with 12 bases between the two germline ends. The CDR3 consists of 14 residues. The CDR3 spells CASSLDAGWDEQYF. In DNA form, the CDR3 reads TGTGCCAGCAGCTTAGACGCAGGGTGGGACGAGCAGTACTTC.

The chain carries TRBV29-1 and TRBJ2-5; the D gene is possibly TRBD1 (5 bases). The CDR3 runs to 13 residues. Germline loops: CDR1 SQVTM, CDR2 ANQGSEA. V lost 0 bases and J lost 5, with 10 bases in between. The CDR3 protein is CSVEEGNRETQYF. In nucleotides, the CDR3 is TGCAGCGTTGAAGAGGGTAACAGGGAGACCCAGTACTTC.

The V and J genes are TRBV12-5 and TRBJ2-3; 12 bases fit TRBD1. The CDR3 consists of 14 residues. Germline CDR1 and CDR2: LGHNT and FRNRAP. Trimming at V came to 5 bases and at J to 14 bases, leaving 11 bases not matched to a gene. The CDR3 here is CASGPGQGAHIGYF. The CDR3 nucleotides read TGTGCTAGTGGTCCGGGACAGGGGGCACACATTGGGTATTTT.

The V and J genes are TRBV18 and TRBJ2-7, with D perhaps assigned TRBD1 or TRBD2 (5 bases each). Per germline, CDR1 KGHSH and CDR2 LQKENI. CDR3 length equals 14 residues. The V gene lost 2 bases and the J gene lost 3 bases, with 11 bases spanning the gap. DNA for the CDR3: TGTGCCAGCTCACCAGGGACGGACGTCTACGAGCAGTACTTC. Translation: CASSPGTDVYEQYF.

This chain uses TRBV21-1 with TRBJ1-5. TRBV21-1 is flagged as a pseudogene. The CDR3 loop spans 13 amino acids. The CDR3 coding sequence is TGTGCCAGCAGCAAGGGGGGCAATCAGCCCCAGCATTTT. It codes for CASSKGGNQPQHF.

V is TRBV5-5 and J is TRBJ1-3; 7 bases align to TRBD1. The CDR3 is 17 amino acids. The junction had 10 bases not matched to a gene; V was cut back by 1 base and J by 3 bases. CDR1 is SGHKS, CDR2 YYEKEE, per germline (reference sequence). CDR3 amino acids: CASSLFSDRAVGNTIYF. The CDR3 nucleotides are TGTGCCAGCAGCTTGTTCTCTGACAGGGCTGTTGGAAACACCATATATTTT.

The chain employs TRBV2 and TRBJ2-4, with TRBD2 matching 10 bases. In germline, CDR1 is SNHLY, CDR2 FYNNEI. The CDR3 loop spans 17 amino acids. With 7 bases clipped from V and 7 bases from J, the junction kept 16 bases outside the gene matches. CDR3 loop: CASTGRLAGLRMNIQYF. DNA of the CDR3: TGTGCCAGCACGGGTAGACTAGCGGGTTTAAGGATGAACATTCAGTACTTC.

The chain employs TRBV5-5 and TRBJ1-3; TRBD1 might be the D (5 bases). V lost 2 bases to trimming and J lost 4 bases, with 10 bases between them. The CDR3 runs to 14 residues. Germline V gene sequence: CDR1 SGHKS, CDR2 YYEKEE (reference sequence). Here the CDR3 reads CASSFWGSGNTIYF. CDR3 nucleotides: TGTGCCAGCAGCTTTTGGGGGTCCGGAAACACCATATATTTT.

This chain connects TRBV28 to TRBJ2-7, with 7 nucleotides matching TRBD2. The CDR3 length is 14 residues. V was clipped by 4 bases and J by 2 bases; unmatched bases: 5. Per the germline V gene, CDR1 is MDHEN and CDR2 is SYDVKM. CDR3: CASSSLGGAYEQYF. Here the CDR3 DNA reads TGTGCCAGCAGTTCGCTGGGAGGGGCCTACGAGCAGTACTTC. The full variable domain, completed using reference TRBV28 and TRBJ2-7, is DVKVTQSSRYLVKRTGEKVFLECVQDMDHENMFWYRQDPGLGLRLIYFSYDVKMKEKGDIPEGYSVSREKKERFSLILESASTNQTSMYLCASSSLGGAYEQYFGPGTRLTVT.

The genes are TRBV18 and TRBJ1-5, with a tentative D call TRBD1 (5 bases). The CDR3 consists of 14 residues. V was cut by 5 bases and J by 3 bases, with 11 bases left in between. The germline CDR1 and CDR2 sequences are KGHSH and LQKENI. For the CDR3, the DNA is TGTGCCAGCTCAGCTCAGGGCCCCAATCAGCCCCAGCATTTT. Its protein product is CASSAQGPNQPQHF.

The rearrangement uses TRBV6-9 and TRBJ1-2, with TRBD1 identical over 7 bases. Germline V lookup: CDR1 MNHGY, CDR2 SVAAGI. The trim removed 5 bases at V and 0 bases at J, leaving 6 bases unmatched. CDR3 length: 15 residues. CDR3 in amino acids: CASSQTGTANYGYTF. The CDR3 DNA sequence: TGTGCCAGCAGTCAGACCGGGACAGCTAACTATGGCTACACCTTC.

J is TRBJ1-3 and V is TRBV18, with TRBD1 as a possible D gene (5 bases). The V end was cut by 1 base, the J end by 4 bases, with 8 bases between. The CDR3 is 14 amino acids. Germline assignment: CDR1 KGHSH and CDR2 LQKENI. This CDR3 is CASSPLRDGNTIYF. In nucleotides, the CDR3 is TGTGCCAGCTCACCACTCAGGGACGGAAACACCATATATTTT.

The chain has TRBV12-5 and TRBJ2-5; D call uncertain. The V end lost 4 bases, the J end lost 4 bases, and 13 bases lay between the germline ends. Germline lookup yields CDR1 LGHNT and CDR2 FRNRAP. The length of the CDR3 is 14 residues. CDR3 sequence (DNA): TGTGCTAGTGGTTACTCCGGCACCCGAGAGACCCAGTACTTC. This gives the protein CASGYSGTRETQYF.

This clone was seen a single time. The chain combines TRBV10-1 with TRBJ1-4; 8 nucleotides agree with TRBD1. In germline, CDR1 is WNHNN, CDR2 SYGVQD (reference sequence). This CDR3 is built from 16 residues. V lost 5 bases to trimming and J lost 4 bases; unmatched junction nucleotides: 9. The CDR3 DNA is TGCGCCAGCAGTCCAGGACAGGGTTGGAGTAATGAAAAACTGTTTTTT. Translating it yields CASSPGQGWSNEKLFF.

The CDR3 nucleotides are TGTGCCAGCAGCCGCCCCCCGCTAGCGGGGGGTCGGCAGTTCTTC. Translated: CASSRPPLAGGRQFF. The rearrangement joins TRBV2 to TRBJ2-1; 11 bases are shared with TRBD2. Germline V lookup: CDR1 SNHLY, CDR2 FYNNEI. J lost 12 bases, V lost 6 bases, and 13 bases had no gene match. The CDR3 spans 15 residues.

This sequence joins TRBV5-1 and TRBJ1-1; 8 positions match TRBD1. The J segment lost 2 bases and the V segment lost 3 bases, leaving 9 bases of the junction unmatched. CDR3 length: 16 amino acids. CDR1 is SGHRS, CDR2 YFSETQ, per germline. Here the CDR3 DNA reads TGCGCCAGCAGCTGGACAGGGACTAAGCAAAACACTGAAGCTTTCTTT. Residues: CASSWTGTKQNTEAFF.

The J gene is TRBJ1-5, the V gene TRBV7-2; 8 bases are shared with TRBD1. V shed 1 base, J shed 6 bases, and the junction held 11 bases outside the gene matches. The V gene's germline CDR1 is SGHTA and CDR2 FQGNSA. There are 17 residues in the CDR3. CDR3 in DNA: TGTGCCAGCAGCTTAGGTATCAGGGCAGGGGGCGGTCAGCCCCAGCATTTT. It yields the protein CASSLGIRAGGGQPQHF.